The T cell receptor beta chain described here comes from a study of tumor-infiltrating lymphocytes in primary liver carcinoma. Study results and caveats: Researchers report that only about 7.5-24% of top clones turned up in all five tumor regions. Blood had a significantly lower top-250-clone fraction than tumors did (p = 0.039).

Bulk tissue was left unsorted, and RNA and DNA were co-extracted from around 18-30 mg of it. Every patient had chronic HBV infection and was treatment-naive. Tumor samples all exceeded 75% viable tumor cells. Turning to this clonotype: The antigen is not known.

Priming with a constant-region primer yielded TCR beta cDNA from 400 to 550 ng total RNA. Three nested multiplex PCR rounds, a slightly modified ARM-PCR, produced the libraries for TCR beta. TCRdb independently ran MiXCR on the multiplex PCR reads; one entry per CDR3 protein. The data hold roughly 200,000 distinct CDR3 sequences, with over 80% observed a single time. The receptor comes from a middle-aged man with primary liver carcinoma and hepatitis B virus infection. The sample comprised tumor tissue from primary liver carcinoma.

CDR3 nucleotide sequence: TGTGCCAGCAGCCCCAGGGGAGGGCCCTACATGCAGTACTTC. Amino acid sequence: CASSPRGGPYMQYF. The rearrangement uses TRBV11-2 and TRBJ2-7, with D perhaps matching TRBD2 (7 bases). The germline gives CDR1 SGHAT, CDR2 FQNNGV. V was shortened by 5 bases and J by 9 bases, with 20 bases between the two germline ends. The length of the CDR3 is 14 residues.